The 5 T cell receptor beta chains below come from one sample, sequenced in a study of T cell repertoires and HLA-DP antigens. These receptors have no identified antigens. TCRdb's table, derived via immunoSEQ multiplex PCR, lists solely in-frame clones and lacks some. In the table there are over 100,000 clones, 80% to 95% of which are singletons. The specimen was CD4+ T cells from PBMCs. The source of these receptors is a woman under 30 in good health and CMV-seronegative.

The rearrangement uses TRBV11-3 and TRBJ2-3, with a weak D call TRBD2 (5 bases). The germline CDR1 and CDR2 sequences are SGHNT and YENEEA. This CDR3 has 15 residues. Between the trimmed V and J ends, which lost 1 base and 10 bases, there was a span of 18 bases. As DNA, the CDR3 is TGTGCCAGCAGCTTAGGCCTCGATCGGGGAGAAGCGCAGTATTTT. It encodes CASSLGLDRGEAQYF.

The CDR3 here is CASRKLAGGETQYF. The CDR3 bases are TGTGCCAGCAGAAAACTAGCGGGGGGGGAGACCCAGTACTTC. The V and J genes are TRBV2 and TRBJ2-5; 13 bases line up with TRBD2. There are 14 residues in the CDR3. The germline V gene encodes CDR1 SNHLY and CDR2 FYNNEI. The V gene end was trimmed by 6 bases and the J gene end by 5 bases; junction bases not matched to a gene: 3.

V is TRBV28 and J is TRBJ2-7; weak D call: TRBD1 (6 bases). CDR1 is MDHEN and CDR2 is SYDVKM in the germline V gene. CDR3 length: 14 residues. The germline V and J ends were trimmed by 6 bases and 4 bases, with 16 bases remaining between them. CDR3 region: CASSVHGQNYEQYF. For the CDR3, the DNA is TGTGCCAGCAGCGTCCATGGACAGAATTACGAGCAGTACTTC.

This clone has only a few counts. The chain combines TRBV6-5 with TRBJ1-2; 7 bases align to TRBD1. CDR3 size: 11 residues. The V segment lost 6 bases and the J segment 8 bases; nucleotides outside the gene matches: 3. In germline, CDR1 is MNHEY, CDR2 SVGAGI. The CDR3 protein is CASSHRGGYTF. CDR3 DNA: TGTGCCAGCAGCCACAGGGGAGGCTACACCTTC.

The CDR3 DNA reads as TGTGCCAGCAGTCGCCGGGACTTCCTTCCTAATGAGCAGTTCTTC. Residues: CASSRRDFLPNEQFF. The rearrangement joins TRBV6-5 to TRBJ2-1; possible D gene TRBD2, 6 bases. The germline CDR1 and CDR2 sequences are MNHEY and SVGAGI. This CDR3 has 15 residues. V lost 5 bases to trimming and J lost 7 bases, with 18 bases between them.